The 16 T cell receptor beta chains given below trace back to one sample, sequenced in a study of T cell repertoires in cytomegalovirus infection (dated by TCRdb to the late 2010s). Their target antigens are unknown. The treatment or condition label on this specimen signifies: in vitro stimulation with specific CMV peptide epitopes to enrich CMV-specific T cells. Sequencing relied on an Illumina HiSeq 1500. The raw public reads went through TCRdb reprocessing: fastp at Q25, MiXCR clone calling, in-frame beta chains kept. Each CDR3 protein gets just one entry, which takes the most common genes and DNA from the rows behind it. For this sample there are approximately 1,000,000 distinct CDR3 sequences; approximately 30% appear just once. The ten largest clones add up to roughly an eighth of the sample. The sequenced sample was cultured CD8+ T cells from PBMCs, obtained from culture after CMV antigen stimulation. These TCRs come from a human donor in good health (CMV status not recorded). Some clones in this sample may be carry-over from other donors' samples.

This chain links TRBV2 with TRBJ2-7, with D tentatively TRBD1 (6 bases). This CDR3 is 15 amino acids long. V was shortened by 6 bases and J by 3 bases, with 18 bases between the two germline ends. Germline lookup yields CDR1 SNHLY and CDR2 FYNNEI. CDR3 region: CASSESAGGNYEQYV. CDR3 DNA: TGTGCCAGCAGCGAATCTGCTGGGGGCAACTACGAGCAGTACGTC.

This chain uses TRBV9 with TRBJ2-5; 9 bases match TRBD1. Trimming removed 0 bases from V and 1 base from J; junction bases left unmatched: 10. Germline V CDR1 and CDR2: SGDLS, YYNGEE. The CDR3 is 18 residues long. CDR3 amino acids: CASSVGRGTGMLQETQYF. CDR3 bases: TGTGCCAGCAGCGTAGGGAGGGGGACAGGGATGCTCCAAGAGACCCAGTACTTC.

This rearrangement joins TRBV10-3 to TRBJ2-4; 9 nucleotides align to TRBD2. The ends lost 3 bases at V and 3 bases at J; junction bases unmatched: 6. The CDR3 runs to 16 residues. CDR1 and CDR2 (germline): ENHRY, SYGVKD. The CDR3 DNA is TGTGCCATCAGTGATGTGGCGGGGGGGTTCAAAAACATTCAGTACTTC. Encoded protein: CAISDVAGGFKNIQYF.

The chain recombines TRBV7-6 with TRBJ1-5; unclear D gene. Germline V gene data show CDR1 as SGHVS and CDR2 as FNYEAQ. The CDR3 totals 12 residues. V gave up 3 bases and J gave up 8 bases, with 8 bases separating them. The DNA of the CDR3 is TGTGCCAGCAGCTTCTCTGGGGAGCCCCAGCATTTT. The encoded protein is CASSFSGEPQHF.

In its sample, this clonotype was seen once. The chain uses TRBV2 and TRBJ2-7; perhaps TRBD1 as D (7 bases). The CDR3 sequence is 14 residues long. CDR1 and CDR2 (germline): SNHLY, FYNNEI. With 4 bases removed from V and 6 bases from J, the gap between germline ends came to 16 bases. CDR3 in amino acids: CASSVQGGYGEQYF. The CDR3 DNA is TGTGCCAGCAGTGTGCAGGGGGGTTACGGCGAGCAGTACTTC.

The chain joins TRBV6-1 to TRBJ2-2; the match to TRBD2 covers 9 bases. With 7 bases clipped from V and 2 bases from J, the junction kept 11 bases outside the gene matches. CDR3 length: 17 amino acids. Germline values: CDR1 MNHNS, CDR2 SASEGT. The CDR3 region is CASTLRGGALNTGELFF. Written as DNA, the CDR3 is TGTGCCAGCACCCTGCGGGGGGGGGCACTAAACACCGGGGAGCTGTTTTTT.

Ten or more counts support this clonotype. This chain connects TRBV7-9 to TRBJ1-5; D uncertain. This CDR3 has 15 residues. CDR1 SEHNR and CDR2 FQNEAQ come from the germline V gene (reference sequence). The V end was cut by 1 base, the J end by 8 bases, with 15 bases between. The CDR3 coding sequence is TGTGCCAGCAGCTTAGAAGGACGGCCCTATGAGCCCCAGCATTTT. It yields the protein CASSLEGRPYEPQHF.

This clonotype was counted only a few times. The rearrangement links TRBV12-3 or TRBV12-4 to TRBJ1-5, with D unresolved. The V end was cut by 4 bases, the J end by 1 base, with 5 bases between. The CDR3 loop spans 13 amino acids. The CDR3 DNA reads TGTGCCAGCAGTTCCCAAAGCAATCAGCCCCAGCATTTT. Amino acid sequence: CASSSQSNQPQHF.

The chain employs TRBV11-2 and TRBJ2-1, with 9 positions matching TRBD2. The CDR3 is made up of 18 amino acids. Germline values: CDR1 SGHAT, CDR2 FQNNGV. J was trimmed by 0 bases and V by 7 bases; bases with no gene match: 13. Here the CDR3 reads CASTPRGTSFSSYNEQFF. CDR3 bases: TGTGCCAGCACCCCAAGGGGGACTAGCTTTAGCTCCTACAATGAGCAGTTCTTC.

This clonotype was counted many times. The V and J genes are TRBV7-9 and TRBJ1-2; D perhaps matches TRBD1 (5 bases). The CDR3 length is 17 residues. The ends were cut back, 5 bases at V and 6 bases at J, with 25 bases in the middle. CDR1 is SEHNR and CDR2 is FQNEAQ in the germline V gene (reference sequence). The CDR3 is CASSLPGFERRGDGYTF. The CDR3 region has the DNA TGTGCCAGCAGCCTACCGGGATTTGAGCGTCGAGGGGATGGCTACACCTTC.

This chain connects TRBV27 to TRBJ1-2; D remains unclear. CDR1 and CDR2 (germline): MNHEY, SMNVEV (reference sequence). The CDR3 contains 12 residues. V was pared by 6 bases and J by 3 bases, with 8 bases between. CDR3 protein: CASRAGYYGYTF. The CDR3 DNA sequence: TGTGCCAGCAGGGCCGGGTACTATGGCTACACCTTC.

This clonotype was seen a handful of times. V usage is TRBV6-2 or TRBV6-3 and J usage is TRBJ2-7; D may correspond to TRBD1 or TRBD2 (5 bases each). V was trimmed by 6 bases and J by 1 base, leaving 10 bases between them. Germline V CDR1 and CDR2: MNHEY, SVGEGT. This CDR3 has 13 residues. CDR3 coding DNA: TGTGCCAGCAGCGGGACGGAATCCTACGAGCAGTACGTC. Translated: CASSGTESYEQYV.

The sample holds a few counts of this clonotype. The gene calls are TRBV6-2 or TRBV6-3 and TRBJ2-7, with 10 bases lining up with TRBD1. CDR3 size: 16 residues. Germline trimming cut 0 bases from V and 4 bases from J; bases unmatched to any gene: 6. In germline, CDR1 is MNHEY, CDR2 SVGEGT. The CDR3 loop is CASSYSKDRGRYEQYV. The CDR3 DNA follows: TGTGCCAGCAGTTACTCGAAAGACAGGGGGCGATACGAGCAGTACGTC.

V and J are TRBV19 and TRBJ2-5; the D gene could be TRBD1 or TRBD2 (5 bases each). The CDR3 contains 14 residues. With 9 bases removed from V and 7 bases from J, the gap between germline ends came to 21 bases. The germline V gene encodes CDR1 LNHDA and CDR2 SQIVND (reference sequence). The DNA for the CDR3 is TGTGCCAGCTCCCTGCGACAGTCCGGAGGGACCCAGTACTTC. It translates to CASSLRQSGGTQYF. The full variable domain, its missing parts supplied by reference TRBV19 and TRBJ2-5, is DGGITQSPKYLFRKEGQNVTLSCEQNLNHDAMYWYRQDPGQGLRLIYYSQIVNDFQKGDIAEGYSVSREKKESFPLTVTSAQKNPTAFYLCASSLRQSGGTQYFGPGTRLLVL.

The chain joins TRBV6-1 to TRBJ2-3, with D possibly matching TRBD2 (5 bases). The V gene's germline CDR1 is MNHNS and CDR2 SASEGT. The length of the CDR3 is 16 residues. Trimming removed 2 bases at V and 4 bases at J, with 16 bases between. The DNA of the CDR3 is TGTGCCAGCAGTGAAAGGGCCCACTATAGCGCAGATACGCAGTATTTT. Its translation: CASSERAHYSADTQYF.

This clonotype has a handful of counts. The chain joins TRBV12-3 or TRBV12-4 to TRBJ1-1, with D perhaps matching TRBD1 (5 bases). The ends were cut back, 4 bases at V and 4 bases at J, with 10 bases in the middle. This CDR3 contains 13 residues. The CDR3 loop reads CASSWGTGTEAFF. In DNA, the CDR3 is TGTGCCAGCAGTTGGGGGACGGGCACTGAAGCTTTCTTT.